This T cell receptor beta chain is from a study of T cells in narcolepsy (dated by TCRdb to 2016 to 2018). Study-level background: Patients with narcolepsy type 1 or type 2 (NT1, NT2) and healthy control donors were enrolled in the study. To look for autoreactive T cells in narcolepsy patients that target self-antigens of hypocretin neurons (hypocretin, TRIB2), the study used TCR Vbeta sequencing to follow clonotypes in blood and CSF.

Memory CD4+ T cells were sorted ex vivo from peripheral blood of narcolepsy patients and healthy controls for TCR Vbeta sequencing. For this clone: Its antigen is currently not known. Base quality data are lacking; no much larger clone is found one base away.

The library was prepared using the immunoSEQ multiplex PCR assay. Held by TCRdb, this immuneACCESS table contains in-frame sequences only and omits some clones. Under half of the omission traces to an unresolved V gene where checked; the cause of the rest is unknown. This sample is represented by 30,000 to 45,000 clones; about 90% of them were singletons. Jointly, the top ten make up over 0.65% of the sample. Broad study findings and their caveats: According to the report, autoreactive clonotypes were detected serially in the blood of the same patients and of different patients, but not in healthy controls. Some blood memory CD4+ repertoires from patients and controls contained no sequences matching autoreactive T cell clones. In plots comparing CSF and blood CD4+ T cell clonotypes from the same patient, HCRT-specific and TRIB2-specific autoreactive clonotypes were highlighted. Patients and controls had comparable numbers of sequenced blood memory CD4+ clonotypes, averaging about 39,000 and 35,000, respectively.

This sequence originates from a human donor with narcolepsy. Material: CD45RA- memory CD4+ T cells from PBMCs. The cell subset or site label, as the study defines it: memory T cells sorted ex vivo from peripheral blood.

CDR3 region: CASTETTGRFSPLHF. The bases are TGTGCCAGCACCGAGACAACAGGACGATTTTCACCCCTCCACTTT. The rearrangement joined TRBV28 to TRBJ1-6, and TRBD1 may be the D gene, going by 5 matching bases. A distance of 19 bases separates the germline ends of V and J, which lose 7 bases and 9 bases respectively. The germline V gene yields MDHEN for CDR1 and SYDVKM for CDR2. The CDR3, cysteine through phenylalanine, is 15 amino acids long. Kept here is only the CDR3 DNA, which spans 45 bases and is read in frame from base 1.